Listed here are 2 T cell receptor beta chains from one sample, sequenced in a study of human T cells and chemical hapten exposure. TCRdb ran MiXCR on the RACE reads and lists one entry per CDR3 protein. The repertoire includes just under 350,000 distinct CDR3 sequences, around 7% of them detected once, and 8% to 9% sits in the top ten. Time point in this sample: patch test 1, 2 weeks after DPC sensitization. Regarding treatment: therapeutic diphenylcyclopropenone sensitization with weekly scalp DPC. Sequencing was performed on whole blood, taken in connection with sensitization to the hapten diphenylcyclopropenone (DPC). The receptor set was obtained from a woman aged 18-29 years with alopecia areata. Some clones in this sample may be carry-over from other donors' samples.

This clonotype was seen ten or more times. This chain connects TRBV7-2 to TRBJ2-3; D might be TRBD2 (7 bases). There are 14 residues in the CDR3. Trimming shortened V by 6 bases and J by 6 bases, and 16 bases separated the two germline ends. Germline CDR1 and CDR2: SGHTA and FQGNSA. DNA for the CDR3: TGTGCCAGCAGTTACTGGCGGGGGCCGGATACGCAGTATTTT. Protein: CASSYWRGPDTQYF.

In this sample, this clonotype turned up many times. The genes are TRBV3-1 and TRBJ2-6; the D is unclear. The germline V gene has CDR1 LGHDT and CDR2 YNNKEL (reference sequence). The CDR3 runs 16 residues. Trimming cost V 3 bases and J 0 bases, with 9 bases left between them. CDR3 protein: CASSQGRNSGANVLTF. The CDR3 DNA reads TGTGCCAGCAGCCAGGGCCGGAACTCTGGGGCCAACGTCCTGACTTTC.